Each of the 24 T cell receptor beta chains below was sequenced from the same sample in a study of T cells in Graves' hyperthyroidism and ophthalmopathy. TCR beta CDR3 regions were amplified from RNA. A set of HTBI primers served as the primers for a first-round RT-PCR of the TCR CDR3. TCRdb re-analysed the multiplex PCR reads in MiXCR, keeping a single row per CDR3 protein. The profile shows over 350,000 distinct CDR3 sequences, over 12% of them singletons. Sample: blood. These receptors came from a man between 50 and 59 years old with Graves' ophthalmopathy.

This clonotype was detected ten times or more. The chain uses TRBV24-1 and TRBJ2-5; a weak D match, TRBD1 (5 bases). This CDR3 contains 14 residues. Trimming shortened V by 6 bases and J by 1 base, and 11 bases separated the two germline ends. Germline V gene data show CDR1 as KGHDR and CDR2 as SFDVKD. CDR3 bases: TGTGCCACCAGTCAGCATAGGGGCCAAGAGACCCAGTACTTC. Residues: CATSQHRGQETQYF.

This clonotype was seen at least ten times. The chain is built from TRBV7-9 and TRBJ2-1; D not certain. The germline V gene has CDR1 SEHNR and CDR2 FQNEAQ (reference sequence). This CDR3 has 10 residues. V was shortened by 11 bases and J by 10 bases, with 12 bases between the two germline ends. The CDR3 is CAGKNGEQFF. The CDR3, as DNA: TGTGCCGGCAAGAATGGCGAGCAGTTCTTC.

This clonotype was observed at least ten times. V usage is TRBV30 and J usage is TRBJ1-3, with D unclear. Germline CDR1 is GTSNPN and CDR2 is SVGIG (reference sequence). V lost 3 bases to trimming and J lost 1 base, with 4 bases between them. The CDR3 is 12 amino acids. DNA for the CDR3: TGTGCCTGGAGAGTATCTGGAAACACCATATATTTT. The encoded protein is CAWRVSGNTIYF. The complete variable domain, with remaining parts taken from reference TRBV30 and TRBJ1-3, reads SQTIHQWPATLVQPVGSPLSLECTVEGTSNPNLYWYRQAAGRGLQLLFYSVGIGQISSEVPQNLSASRPQDRQFILSSKKLLLSDSGFYLCAWRVSGNTIYFGEGSWLTVV.

This clonotype was detected many times. The genes are TRBV3-1 and TRBJ2-5, with D possibly TRBD2 on 5 matching bases. The CDR3 has 16 amino acids. The germline CDR1 and CDR2 sequences are LGHDT and YNNKEL (reference sequence). Between the trimmed V and J ends, which lost 0 bases and 1 base, there was a span of 12 bases. CDR3 loop: CASSQDRGSLQETQYF. For the CDR3, the DNA is TGTGCCAGCAGCCAAGATCGGGGTTCTCTCCAAGAGACCCAGTACTTC.

This clonotype was recorded at least ten times. V gene TRBV5-1 combines with J gene TRBJ1-2, with D tentatively TRBD1 (5 bases). Trimming stripped 4 bases from V and 8 bases from J, with 18 bases between. CDR3 size: 14 residues. CDR1 and CDR2 (germline): SGHRS, YFSETQ. CDR3 sequence: CASSPRDPRYGYTF. In nucleotides, the CDR3 is TGCGCCAGCAGCCCCCGGGACCCACGGTACGGCTACACCTTC.

The J gene is TRBJ1-5, the V gene TRBV2; 7 bases agree with TRBD1. CDR1 and CDR2 from the germline V gene are SNHLY and FYNNEI. The J segment lost 3 bases and the V segment lost 5 bases, leaving 7 bases of the junction unmatched. The CDR3 length is 15 residues. The CDR3 sequence is CASSPGQSNNQPQHF. As DNA, the CDR3 is TGTGCCAGCAGTCCGGGACAGAGCAACAATCAGCCCCAGCATTTT.

This clonotype occurred many times. The chain is built from TRBV12-3 or TRBV12-4 and TRBJ2-3, with 8 positions matching TRBD1. V was pared by 2 bases and J by 6 bases, with 7 bases of the junction left unmatched. The CDR3 contains 15 residues. This chain's CDR3 is CASSLIGQGADTQYF. CDR3 sequence (DNA): TGTGCCAGCAGTTTAATAGGACAGGGAGCCGATACGCAGTATTTT.

This clonotype has a count of ten or more. The chain carries TRBV5-1 and TRBJ2-1, with 9 positions matching TRBD1. Germline assignment: CDR1 SGHRS and CDR2 YFSETQ. There are 15 residues in the CDR3. V shed 3 bases and J 4 bases; nucleotides not matched to a gene: 5. The DNA for the CDR3 is TGCGCCAGCAGCTCCGGGACAGGGCTTTACAATGAGCAGTTCTTC. Amino acid sequence: CASSSGTGLYNEQFF.

The table lists this clonotype with many counts. The rearrangement uses TRBV7-8 and TRBJ2-7; TRBD2 agrees at 13 bases. CDR3 length: 14 residues. J gave up 4 bases and V 6 bases, and 3 bases lay outside the gene matches. Looked up from germline, CDR1 is SGHVS and CDR2 is FQNEAQ. The CDR3 bases are TGTGCCAGCAGGGGACTAGCGGGATCATACGAGCAGTACTTC. Protein product: CASRGLAGSYEQYF.

This clonotype was seen just once. The chain joins TRBV9 to TRBJ1-5; D is uncertain. The CDR3 is 14 amino acids. CDR1 is SGDLS, CDR2 YYNGEE, per germline. Between the trimmed V and J ends, which lost 0 bases and 3 bases, there was a span of 7 bases. This CDR3 reads CASSVGQINQPQHF. CDR3 coding DNA: TGTGCCAGCAGCGTAGGACAAATCAATCAGCCCCAGCATTTT.

In this sample, this clonotype turned up many times. The chain has TRBV27 and TRBJ2-1; TRBD2 aligns across 14 bases. With V trimmed by 2 bases and J by 7 bases, 10 bases remained unmatched. Germline CDR1 and CDR2: MNHEY and SMNVEV (reference sequence). The CDR3 consists of 18 residues. This chain's CDR3 is CASSLISGLAGDSNEQFF. DNA for the CDR3: TGTGCCAGCAGTTTAATATCGGGACTAGCGGGAGATTCGAATGAGCAGTTCTTC.

This clonotype was observed at least ten times. This rearrangement joins TRBV4-1 to TRBJ1-5; 8 bases line up with TRBD1. The CDR3 has 14 amino acids. Germline V gives CDR1 MGHRA, CDR2 YSYEKL. V gave up 3 bases and J gave up 12 bases; unmatched junction bases: 10. The CDR3 here is CASSQEDRATGQHF. The CDR3 DNA reads TGCGCCAGCAGCCAGGAGGACAGGGCCACGGGCCAGCATTTT.

The table lists this clonotype with a few counts. The gene calls are TRBV30 and TRBJ2-2; possible D gene TRBD2, 6 bases. The V and J ends lost 3 bases and 8 bases respectively, with 16 bases between them. Per germline, CDR1 GTSNPN and CDR2 SVGIG (reference sequence). The length of the CDR3 is 14 residues. The CDR3 sequence: CAWSPGAPPGELFF. The CDR3 bases are TGTGCCTGGAGCCCGGGAGCCCCCCCGGGGGAGCTGTTTTTT.

V is TRBV4-1 and J is TRBJ2-3; 7 bases line up with TRBD2. V was pared by 4 bases and J by 1 base, with 5 bases of the junction left unmatched. Germline V gene data show CDR1 as MGHRA and CDR2 as YSYEKL. The CDR3 is 15 residues long. The DNA of the CDR3 is TGCGCCAGCAGCCGAGATAGCGGGCGCACAGATACGCAGTATTTT. Residues: CASSRDSGRTDTQYF.

About this clonotype itself: The junction does not match germline at one end; this may be a read error. V and J are TRBV7-7 and TRBJ2-1; D call uncertain. Germline V gives CDR1 SSHAT, CDR2 FNYEAQ (reference sequence). This CDR3 comprises 15 residues. CDR3 bases: TGTGCTAGCAGCTCTAAGATCGGCCCATACAATGAGCAGTTCTTC. It specifies CASSSKIGPYNEQFF.

In this sample, this clonotype turned up many times. V gene TRBV7-9 combines with J gene TRBJ2-3, with 9 nucleotides matching TRBD1. This CDR3 comprises 15 residues. Germline assignment: CDR1 SEHNR and CDR2 FQNEAQ (reference sequence). V shed 6 bases and J 2 bases; nucleotides not matched to a gene: 6. CDR3 DNA: TGTGCCAGCAGACCGGGACAGGGAGACACAGATACGCAGTATTTT. Residues: CASRPGQGDTDTQYF.

This clonotype was counted at least ten times. The V gene is TRBV7-8, the J gene TRBJ2-1; 8 bases fit TRBD2. The CDR3 is 13 residues long. The V gene end was trimmed by 5 bases and the J gene end by 6 bases; junction bases not matched to a gene: 3. CDR1 is SGHVS, CDR2 FQNEAQ, per germline. CDR3 sequence reads: CASSIGTSNEQFF. The CDR3 region has the DNA TGTGCCAGCAGCATCGGGACTAGCAATGAGCAGTTCTTC. The whole variable domain, remainder taken from reference TRBV7-8 and TRBJ2-1, is GAGVSQSPRYKVAKRGQDVALRCDPISGHVSLFWYQQALGQGPEFLTYFQNEAQLDKSGLPSDRFFAERPEGSVSTLKIQRTQQEDSAVYLCASSIGTSNEQFFGPGTRLTVL.

This clonotype was found a few times. This chain connects TRBV28 to TRBJ1-5; D may be TRBD1 (6 bases). The CDR3 is made up of 14 amino acids. Germline CDR1 reads MDHEN; CDR2 reads SYDVKM. With 6 bases removed from V and 7 bases from J, the gap between germline ends came to 16 bases. CDR3 region: CASSRRDRPQPQHF. In DNA form, the CDR3 reads TGTGCCAGCAGCCGCCGCGACAGGCCCCAGCCCCAGCATTTT. Variable domain in full (rest from reference TRBV28 and TRBJ1-5): DVKVTQSSRYLVKRTGEKVFLECVQDMDHENMFWYRQDPGLGLRLIYFSYDVKMKEKGDIPEGYSVSREKKERFSLILESASTNQTSMYLCASSRRDRPQPQHFGDGTRLSIL.

The V and J genes are TRBV19 and TRBJ2-1, with D tentatively TRBD2 (6 bases). The CDR3 runs to 14 residues. Trimming removed 9 bases from V and 2 bases from J, with 14 bases in between. The germline V gene has CDR1 LNHDA and CDR2 SQIVND (reference sequence). CDR3 amino acids: CASGDSPTYNEQFF. CDR3 DNA sequence: TGTGCCAGCGGGGACTCTCCAACCTACAATGAGCAGTTCTTC.

V gene TRBV25-1 combines with J gene TRBJ2-3; D may be TRBD1 (7 bases). The CDR3 spans 15 residues. Trimming stripped 4 bases from V and 0 bases from J, with 11 bases between. The germline V gene has CDR1 MGHDK and CDR2 SYGVNS. As DNA, the CDR3 is TGTGCCAGCAGTGTGGAGGGGGCCAGCACAGATACGCAGTATTTT. Protein sequence: CASSVEGASTDTQYF.

This clonotype has only a few counts. With a much larger clone just one base away, this may be a read error. The chain recombines TRBV6-2 or TRBV6-3 with TRBJ2-1, with 8 positions matching TRBD2. Germline assignment: CDR1 MNHEY and CDR2 SVGEGT. Trimming cost V 4 bases and J 2 bases; bases outside gene matches: 4. This CDR3 is 15 amino acids long. The DNA for the CDR3 is TGTGCCAGCAGTTCCCGAGCGGGAGCCTACAATGAGCAGTTCTTC. It specifies CASSSRAGAYNEQFF.

This clonotype was detected only a few times. The J gene is TRBJ2-7, the V gene TRBV3-1; a possible D gene is TRBD2 (5 bases). The ends were cut back, 1 base at V and 2 bases at J, with 12 bases in the middle. The CDR3 covers 15 residues. CDR1 is LGHDT, CDR2 YNNKEL, per germline (reference sequence). The CDR3 DNA is TGTGCCAGCAGCCAAGTGGGCGGGCGAGCCTACGAGCAGTACTTC. It translates to CASSQVGGRAYEQYF.

The CDR3, as DNA: TGTGCCAGTAGTATTCAGGGGGCGATGGGTGAGCAGTTCTTC. Protein sequence: CASSIQGAMGEQFF. The V and J genes are TRBV19 and TRBJ2-1; 8 nucleotides match TRBD1. Germline V gives CDR1 LNHDA, CDR2 SQIVND (reference sequence). The CDR3 runs 14 residues. V trimming: 3 bases; J trimming: 9 bases; junction bases outside the gene matches: 7.

This clonotype was seen at least ten times. The gene calls are TRBV7-9 and TRBJ2-1; a weak D match, TRBD2 (6 bases). The CDR3 totals 16 residues. Germline V lookup: CDR1 SEHNR, CDR2 FQNEAQ (reference sequence). V was pared by 5 bases and J by 2 bases, with 16 bases between. The CDR3 DNA reads as TGTGCCAGCAGCGTCCCAGGGCGCGGGGCCTACAATGAGCAGTTCTTC. It is translated as CASSVPGRGAYNEQFF.